This T cell receptor (beta chain) was captured in a study of blood T cell repertoires in COVID-19. Study at large: In each case, the material was cDNA or gDNA derived from T cells, B-cell-depleted T cells, or PBMCs.

Germline assignment: CDR1 KGHSH and CDR2 LQKENI. This CDR3 spans 14 amino acids. Deletions cut 3 bases from V and 6 bases from J, with 9 bases between. The age range of participants was 18 to 89 years, with residence in about two dozen US areas. Each exposed participant met a COVID-19 case in the 2 weeks preceding study entry. Source study methods: Amplifying reference gene primers gave estimates of nucleated cell counts. Only in-frame clones appear in the TCRdb table, and some are missing; sequencing was by immunoSEQ multiplex PCR. That table gives V, J and clone size, and the DNA gave D and trimming. This sample has fewer than 350,000 clones, with around 85% found just once.

J is TRBJ1-6 and V is TRBV18; D remains ambiguous. The TCR was taken from a woman aged 25 to 45 who had been exposed to COVID-19. The sequenced material came from PBMCs or T cells enriched from blood (not recorded which). CDR3 residues: CASSPKGANSPLHF. The CDR3 region has the DNA TGTGCCAGCTCACCGAAGGGAGCTAATTCACCCCTCCACTTT. Supplemented by reference TRBV18 and TRBJ1-6, the full variable domain reads NAGVMQNPRHLVRRRGQEARLRCSPMKGHSHVYWYRQLPEEGLKFMVYLQKENIIDESGMPKERFSAEFPKEGPSILRIQQVVRGDSAAYFCASSPKGANSPLHFGNGTRLTVT.